The 13 T cell receptor beta chains in this list originate from one sample, sequenced in a study of blood T cell repertoires in COVID-19. Only in-frame clones appear in the TCRdb table, and some are missing; sequencing was by immunoSEQ multiplex PCR. The sample yields fewer than 250,000 clones, under 90% seen once. Sequenced sample: PBMCs or T cells enriched from blood (not recorded which). All receptors come from a man aged 60 to 75 who had recovered from COVID-19.

The V gene is TRBV4-1, the J gene TRBJ2-3, with TRBD2 matching over 9 bases. V lost 1 base, J lost 0 bases, and 5 bases stayed unmatched. The CDR3 consists of 17 residues. Germline CDR1 reads MGHRA; CDR2 reads YSYEKL. The CDR3 region is CASSQGGLAGSTDTQYF. For the CDR3, the DNA is TGCGCCAGCAGCCAAGGAGGGCTAGCGGGGAGCACAGATACGCAGTATTTT.

This clone was seen a handful of times. The rearrangement uses TRBV5-1 and TRBJ1-4; maybe TRBD1 (6 bases). The germline V gene encodes CDR1 SGHRS and CDR2 YFSETQ. The CDR3 sequence is 15 residues long. Trimming took 0 bases from V and 8 from J, leaving 14 bases between them. CDR3 sequence reads: CASSLGQVLEEKLFF. CDR3 nucleotide sequence: TGCGCCAGCAGCTTGGGACAGGTGTTGGAAGAAAAACTGTTTTTT.

The V gene is TRBV18, the J gene TRBJ1-1; the D is unclear. Trimming stripped 2 bases from V and 5 bases from J, with 9 bases between. The CDR3 is made up of 13 amino acids. Germline V gene lookup returns CDR1 KGHSH and CDR2 LQKENI. CDR3 sequence (DNA): TGTGCCAGCTCACCAAGCGGGGTAACTGAAGCTTTCTTT. Amino acid sequence: CASSPSGVTEAFF.

This chain links TRBV15 with TRBJ1-1; D remains ambiguous. The V and J ends lost 0 bases and 2 bases respectively, with 4 bases between them. Germline CDR1 LNHNV, CDR2 YYDKDF (reference sequence). This CDR3 has 13 residues. In nucleotides, the CDR3 is TGTGCCACCAGCAGAGATCTAAACACTGAAGCTTTCTTT. This encodes CATSRDLNTEAFF.

The V and J genes are TRBV18 and TRBJ1-2; D is unclear. This CDR3 has 13 amino acids. The germline CDR1 and CDR2 sequences are KGHSH and LQKENI. V lost 0 bases and J lost 5, with 7 bases in between. The CDR3 bases are TGTGCCAGCTCACCACCGAGCGGTTATGGCTACACCTTC. Translation: CASSPPSGYGYTF.

The chain combines TRBV4-3 with TRBJ2-7, with D tentatively TRBD1 (5 bases). CDR3 length: 15 amino acids. Germline V gives CDR1 LGHNA, CDR2 YSLEER. Trimming cost V 0 bases and J 6 bases, with 15 bases left between them. CDR3 nucleotide sequence: TGCGCCAGCAGCCAAGATCTGGCAGGGCGCCCCGAGCAGTACTTC. Translated, it gives CASSQDLAGRPEQYF.

V gene TRBV21-1 combines with J gene TRBJ1-6. TRBV21-1 is a documented pseudogene. There are 17 residues in the CDR3. The CDR3 sequence: CASSISLVIPNYSPLHF. CDR3 sequence (DNA): TGTGCCAGCAGCATCTCCCTAGTGATACCAAATTATTCACCCCTCCACTTT.

This clone was recorded a few times. The chain carries TRBV5-6 and TRBJ1-5, with D perhaps TRBD1 (6 bases). The CDR3 covers 13 residues. V was cut by 8 bases and J by 7 bases, with 16 bases left in between. Germline lookup yields CDR1 SGHDT and CDR2 YYEEEE. In nucleotides, the CDR3 is TGTGCCAGTAGTACAGGGTCGGGCCAGCCCCAGCATTTT. Its translation: CASSTGSGQPQHF.

V is TRBV11-3 and J is TRBJ2-5; 9 bases fit TRBD2. The V gene's germline CDR1 is SGHNT and CDR2 YENEEA. The V segment lost 5 bases and the J segment 4 bases; nucleotides outside the gene matches: 20. The CDR3 loop spans 19 amino acids. CDR3 coding DNA: TGTGCCAGCAGCCCCGTCTCGGGGGTAGCGGGGGAGTCAAGAGAGACCCAGTACTTC. As protein: CASSPVSGVAGESRETQYF.

The rearrangement links TRBV6-1 to TRBJ2-5; 7 nucleotides align to TRBD2. The germline V gene encodes CDR1 MNHNS and CDR2 SASEGT. CDR3 length: 15 amino acids. The V and J ends lost 0 bases and 5 bases, in that order; junction bases with no gene match: 6. The CDR3 sequence: CASSEAVREGETQYF. The CDR3 nucleotides are TGTGCCAGCAGTGAAGCTGTCAGGGAGGGCGAGACCCAGTACTTC.

This clone was observed a few times. J is TRBJ1-2 and V is TRBV19; D call uncertain. Germline V gives CDR1 LNHDA, CDR2 SQIVND (reference sequence). With 4 bases removed from V and 5 bases from J, the gap between germline ends came to 11 bases. The CDR3 spans 13 residues. The CDR3 region has the DNA TGTGCCAGTAGTAACCGCGGGAGGTATGGCTACACCTTC. It codes for CASSNRGRYGYTF.

CDR3 bases: TGTGCCAGCAGCCTAGGGACACCCTCCTTTGTCCCCCTCCACTTT. This encodes CASSLGTPSFVPLHF. The chain is built from TRBV14 and TRBJ1-6; the D gene is possibly TRBD1 (6 bases). V shed 4 bases and J shed 13 bases, with 20 bases lying between them. The CDR3 loop spans 15 amino acids. Germline CDR1 is SGHDN and CDR2 is FVKESK.

The V gene is TRBV3-1 (or the pseudogene TRBV3-2), the J gene TRBJ1-4, with 7 bases lining up with TRBD1. Losses at the gene ends were 4 bases for V and 7 bases for J; bases not matched to a gene: 9. Germline V gene sequence: CDR1 LGHDT, CDR2 YNNKEL (reference sequence). The CDR3 runs 15 residues. CDR3 protein: CASSPEGARGEKLFF. The CDR3 DNA follows: TGTGCCAGCAGCCCCGAGGGGGCCCGGGGTGAAAAACTGTTTTTT.